This T cell receptor beta chain originates from a study of T cells in localized non-small cell lung cancer. Findings of the study overall: Prolonged overall survival went with higher T cell density in the blood. The highest T cell clonality was in uninvolved adjacent lung, above tumor. Adjacent lung held a median around 60 of the top 100 tumor clones.

As to this clone: Antigen unknown.

Sequencing used immunoSEQ multiplex PCR; TCRdb keeps in-frame clones, though not all of them. The table shows under 40,000 clones, with under 85% occurring only once. CDR1 is SGHTA, CDR2 FQGTGA, per germline. The V gene end was trimmed by 5 bases and the J gene end by 1 base; junction bases not matched to a gene: 3. The CDR3 consists of 15 residues. The specimen was peripheral blood, collected before any cancer treatment. The V gene is TRBV7-3, the J gene TRBJ2-1, with 9 bases matching TRBD1. The sequence was collected from a male donor at least 60 years old with stage II squamous cell lung carcinoma. The CDR3 sequence: CASSLQGASYNEQFF. CDR3 DNA sequence: TGTGCCAGCAGCCTACAGGGGGCGTCCTACAATGAGCAGTTCTTC. The entire variable domain, with the rest obtained from reference TRBV7-3 and TRBJ2-1, is as follows: GAGVSQTPSNKVTEKGKYVELRCDPISGHTALYWYRQSLGQGPEFLIYFQGTGAADDSGLPNDRFFAVRPEGSVSTLKIQRTERGDSAVYLCASSLQGASYNEQFFGPGTRLTVL.